These T cell receptor beta chains were read from a single sample in a study of shared clonotypes between healthy human individuals. Generated by immunoSEQ multiplex PCR, the TCRdb table keeps only in-frame clones and is missing some. Here the sample spans around 990,000 clones, roughly 77% being singletons. Specimen: memory CD4+ T cells from PBMCs. The receptor source for this set is a man aged 18 to 30 in good health. Some clones in this sample may be carry-over from other donors' samples. Both conserved end residues are part of each CDR3. D genes are given only for firm matches. Expanded clones get a size class; other rows say once, few or many, or leave the size out.

D	size	J	length	V	CDR3	DNA
NA	few	TRBJ2-2	13	TRBV28	CASRVGGTGELFF	TGTGCCAGCAGGGTGGGCGGGACCGGGGAGCTGTTTTTT
NA	NA	TRBJ1-1	14	TRBV5-1	CASSLMDMNTEAFF	TGCGCCAGCAGCTTGATGGACATGAACACTGAAGCTTTCTTT
NA	NA	TRBJ2-7	15	TRBV5-1	CASSLAGAPIYEQYF	TGCGCCAGCAGCTTGGCGGGAGCCCCAATCTACGAGCAGTACTTC
NA	NA	TRBJ2-3	17	TRBV30	CAWSVGSWAGSTDTQYF	TGTGCCTGGAGTGTGGGGAGCTGGGCGGGGTCGACAGATACGCAGTATTTT
NA	NA	TRBJ1-2	14	TRBV7-9	CASSLFEGNYGYTF	TGTGCCAGCAGCTTATTTGAGGGGAACTATGGCTACACCTTC
TRBD1	NA	TRBJ2-3	17	TRBV28	CASSLQGAHPLTDTQYF	TGTGCCAGCAGCTTACAGGGGGCGCACCCGCTCACAGATACGCAGTATTTT
NA	NA	TRBJ2-7	14	TRBV6-1	CASSEVGSSYEQYF	TGTGCCAGCAGTGAAGTGGGAAGCTCCTACGAGCAGTACTTC
TRBD2	NA	TRBJ2-3	15	TRBV10-3	CASSRAGGRTDTQYF	TGTGCCTCATCACGAGCGGGAGGTAGGACAGATACGCAGTATTTT
TRBD1	NA	TRBJ1-5	14	TRBV2	CASSRQGPNQPQHF	TGTGCCAGCAGTCGACAGGGACCTAATCAGCCCCAGCATTTT
NA	NA	TRBJ1-2	16	TRBV9	CASSATGPQGVGGYTF	TGTGCCAGCAGCGCTACCGGGCCACAGGGAGTAGGTGGCTACACCTTC
TRBD1	NA	TRBJ1-2	14	TRBV7-2	CASSLGQGSYGYTF	TGTGCCAGCAGCTTAGGACAGGGGAGCTATGGCTACACCTTC
TRBD1	many	TRBJ2-7	15	TRBV5-1	CASSLGDSRTYEQYF	TGCGCCAGCAGCTTGGGGGACAGTCGAACGTACGAGCAGTACTTC
TRBD1	NA	TRBJ2-2	15	TRBV5-1	CASSSGGQGTGELFF	TGCGCCAGCAGCAGCGGGGGACAGGGGACCGGGGAGCTGTTTTTT
NA	few	TRBJ1-1	13	TRBV4-3	CASSPGPGSEAFF	TGCGCCAGCAGCCCAGGGCCGGGTTCTGAAGCTTTCTTT